The next 14 T cell receptor beta chains were all read from a single sample in a study of T cells in Graves' hyperthyroidism and ophthalmopathy. TCR beta CDR3 regions were amplified from RNA transcripts. Initially, a first-round RT-PCR of the TCR CDR3 employed the HTBI primer set. TCRdb independently ran MiXCR on the multiplex PCR reads; one entry per CDR3 protein. The sample includes over 450,000 distinct CDR3 sequences, approximately 15% of them seen just once. Source material: blood. Receptors were obtained from a woman aged 18-29 years with Graves' hyperthyroidism.

This clonotype was recorded a few times. The chain is built from TRBV20-1 and TRBJ1-5, with 7 bases lining up with TRBD1. The CDR3 is 15 residues long. The ends lost 6 bases at V and 0 bases at J; junction bases unmatched: 8. The germline V gene has CDR1 DFQATT and CDR2 SNEGSKA (reference sequence). CDR3 residues: CSARQGPYSNQPQHF. The CDR3 region has the DNA TGCAGTGCGAGACAGGGCCCTTATAGCAATCAGCCCCAGCATTTT.

This clonotype was seen at least ten times. V is TRBV10-2 and J is TRBJ2-1, with 9 bases aligning to TRBD2. The V segment lost 0 bases and the J segment 5 bases; nucleotides outside the gene matches: 5. Germline V gives CDR1 WSHSY, CDR2 SAAADI. The CDR3 consists of 16 residues. CDR3: CASSESVGTSNNEQFF. Written as DNA, the CDR3 is TGCGCCAGCAGTGAGTCTGTCGGGACTAGCAACAATGAGCAGTTCTTC.

This clonotype was counted ten times or more. The rearrangement uses TRBV3-1 and TRBJ1-2; 8 bases are shared with TRBD1. The V gene end was trimmed by 4 bases and the J gene end by 4 bases; junction bases not matched to a gene: 5. Germline CDR1 and CDR2: LGHDT and YNNKEL (reference sequence). The CDR3 consists of 14 residues. The CDR3 protein is CASSLTGAGYGYTF. CDR3 DNA: TGTGCCAGCAGCCTGACAGGGGCGGGCTATGGCTACACCTTC.

This clonotype was detected only a few times. The rearrangement uses TRBV24-1 and TRBJ2-1; D may be TRBD1 or TRBD2 (7 bases each). This CDR3 spans 15 amino acids. Looked up from germline, CDR1 is KGHDR and CDR2 is SFDVKD. Trimming left V 3 bases short and J 7 bases short, with 15 bases between. The CDR3: CATSDGGDSPNEQFF. The CDR3 DNA reads as TGTGCCACCAGTGATGGGGGGGACAGCCCTAATGAGCAGTTCTTC.

This clonotype turned up a few times. The rearrangement joins TRBV7-9 to TRBJ2-7, with 7 bases that match TRBD1. Germline V gene lookup returns CDR1 SEHNR and CDR2 FQNEAQ (reference sequence). The length of the CDR3 is 16 residues. After removal of 4 bases from V and 5 bases from J, the junction contained 14 bases not matched to a gene. In DNA, the CDR3 is TGTGCCAGCAGCTCCTCGCAAGGGGGCGTTTTCGACGAGCAGTACTTC. Translated, it gives CASSSSQGGVFDEQYF.

V is TRBV7-9 and J is TRBJ1-1; possibly TRBD1 for D (6 bases). This CDR3 has 13 residues. V shed 5 bases and J shed 3 bases, with 10 bases lying between them. Germline values: CDR1 SEHNR, CDR2 FQNEAQ (reference sequence). Here the CDR3 reads CASSNQGYTEAFF. The CDR3 DNA follows: TGTGCCAGCAGCAATCAGGGGTACACTGAAGCTTTCTTT.

This clonotype was recorded at least ten times. The CDR3 loop reads CAWTGLAGANTGELFF. Here the CDR3 DNA reads TGTGCCTGGACGGGACTAGCGGGAGCGAACACCGGGGAGCTGTTTTTT. J is TRBJ2-2 and V is TRBV30, with 14 bases that match TRBD2. The CDR3 sequence is 16 residues long. CDR1 is GTSNPN, CDR2 SVGIG, per germline (reference sequence). Trimming took 4 bases from V and 0 from J; bases not matched to a gene: 1.

This clonotype appeared many times. The genes are TRBV20-1 and TRBJ2-3; TRBD2 matches at 7 bases. The CDR3 extends over 15 amino acids. Per the germline V gene, CDR1 is DFQATT and CDR2 is SNEGSKA (reference sequence). Unmatched junction bases numbered 5, after V lost 2 bases and J lost 0 bases. In nucleotides, the CDR3 is TGCAGTGCTAGAAGGCTAGCGGTCAGCACAGATACGCAGTATTTT. Residues: CSARRLAVSTDTQYF.

The chain links TRBV20-1 to TRBJ2-7; 9 nucleotides align to TRBD2. The germline CDR1 and CDR2 sequences are DFQATT and SNEGSKA (reference sequence). There are 17 residues in the CDR3. J was trimmed by 2 bases and V by 2 bases; bases with no gene match: 13. This chain's CDR3 is CSARIPSGAGSAYEQYF. CDR3 in DNA: TGCAGTGCTAGAATTCCTAGCGGGGCCGGTTCCGCCTACGAGCAGTACTTC.

This chain joins TRBV12-3 or TRBV12-4 and TRBJ2-2; tentatively, D is TRBD1 (6 bases). The CDR3 contains 15 residues. V was cut by 6 bases and J by 2 bases, with 13 bases left in between. This chain's CDR3 is CASRRAGTNTGELFF. The CDR3 DNA follows: TGTGCCAGCAGACGGGCAGGGACAAACACCGGGGAGCTGTTTTTT.

This clonotype has a handful of counts. The chain is built from TRBV30 and TRBJ2-2; D may correspond to TRBD1 or TRBD2 (6 bases each). V lost 4 bases and J 3 bases, leaving 12 bases between the germline ends. Germline CDR1 and CDR2: GTSNPN and SVGIG (reference sequence). CDR3 length equals 14 residues. The DNA for the CDR3 is TGTGCCTGGATGAGGGGGGTCTACACCGGGGAGCTGTTTTTT. This codes for CAWMRGVYTGELFF.

There are many counts of this clonotype. This chain joins TRBV7-9 and TRBJ2-7; either TRBD1 or TRBD2 may fit D (5 bases each). Germline V gives CDR1 SEHNR, CDR2 FQNEAQ (reference sequence). CDR3 size: 15 residues. Trimming took 5 bases from V and 7 from J, leaving 21 bases between them. As DNA, the CDR3 is TGTGCCAGCAGCCCCCGGGACCCCGATGACTTAGAGCAGTACTTC. Residues: CASSPRDPDDLEQYF.

This clonotype has a handful of counts. The CDR3 DNA follows: TGTGCCAGTAGCAACCTCGGCGGGACTCATTTCGTTGAGCAGTTCTTC. Amino acids: CASSNLGGTHFVEQFF. This chain links TRBV19 with TRBJ2-1; perhaps TRBD2 as D (6 bases). V gave up 6 bases and J gave up 9 bases, with 24 bases separating them. This CDR3 is 16 amino acids long. The germline V gene has CDR1 LNHDA and CDR2 SQIVND (reference sequence).

This clonotype was counted many times. The chain couples TRBV11-2 to TRBJ2-3; no clear D. The germline CDR1 and CDR2 sequences are SGHAT and FQNNGV. This CDR3 comprises 13 residues. V gave up 6 bases and J gave up 6 bases, with 13 bases separating them. The CDR3, as DNA: TGTGCCAGCAGTCCATCCGCCGGGGATACGCAGTATTTT. Translating gives CASSPSAGDTQYF.